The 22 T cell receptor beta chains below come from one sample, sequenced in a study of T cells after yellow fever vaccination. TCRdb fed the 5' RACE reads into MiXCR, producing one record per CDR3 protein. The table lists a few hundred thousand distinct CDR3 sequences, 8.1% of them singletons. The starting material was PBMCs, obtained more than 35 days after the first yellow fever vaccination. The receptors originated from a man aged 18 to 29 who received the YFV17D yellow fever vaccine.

The CDR3 DNA reads as TGCAGTGCTAGAGCCGGGGCAGGCTCTTCCTACGAGCAGTACTTC. Amino acids: CSARAGAGSSYEQYF. This chain connects TRBV20-1 to TRBJ2-7; either TRBD1 or TRBD2 may fit D (5 bases each). The ends were cut back, 1 base at V and 1 base at J, with 14 bases in the middle. This CDR3 has 15 amino acids. CDR1 DFQATT and CDR2 SNEGSKA come from the germline V gene (reference sequence).

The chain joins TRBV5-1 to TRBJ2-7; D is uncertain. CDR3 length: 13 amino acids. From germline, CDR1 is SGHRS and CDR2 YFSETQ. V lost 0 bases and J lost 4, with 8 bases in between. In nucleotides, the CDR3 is TGCGCCAGCAGCTTGGCCAGTAGGTACGAGCAGTACTTC. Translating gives CASSLASRYEQYF. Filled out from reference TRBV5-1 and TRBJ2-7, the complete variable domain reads KAGVTQTPRYLIKTRGQQVTLSCSPISGHRSVSWYQQTPGQGLQFLFEYFSETQRNKGNFPGRFSGRQFSNSRSEMNVSTLELGDSALYLCASSLASRYEQYFGPGTRLTVT.

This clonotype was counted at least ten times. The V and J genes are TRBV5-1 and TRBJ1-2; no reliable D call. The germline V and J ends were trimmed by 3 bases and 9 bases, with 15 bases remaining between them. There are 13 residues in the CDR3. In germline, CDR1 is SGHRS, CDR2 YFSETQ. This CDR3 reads CASSSDYPGSYTF. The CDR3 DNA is TGCGCCAGCAGCTCCGATTACCCGGGGAGCTACACCTTC.

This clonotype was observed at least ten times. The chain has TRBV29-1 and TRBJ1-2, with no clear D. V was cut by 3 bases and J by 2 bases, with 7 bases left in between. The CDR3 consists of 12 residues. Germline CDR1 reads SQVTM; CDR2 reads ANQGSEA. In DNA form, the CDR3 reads TGCAGCGTTGACGGGCCAAACTATGGCTACACCTTC. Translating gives CSVDGPNYGYTF.

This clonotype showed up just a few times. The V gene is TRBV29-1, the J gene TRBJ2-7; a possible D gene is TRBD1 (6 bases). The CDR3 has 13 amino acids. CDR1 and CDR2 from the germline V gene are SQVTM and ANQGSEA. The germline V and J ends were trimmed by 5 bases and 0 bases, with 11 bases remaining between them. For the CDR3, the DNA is TGCAGCGTTCAACCAGGGGTCTCCTACGAGCAGTACTTC. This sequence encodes CSVQPGVSYEQYF.

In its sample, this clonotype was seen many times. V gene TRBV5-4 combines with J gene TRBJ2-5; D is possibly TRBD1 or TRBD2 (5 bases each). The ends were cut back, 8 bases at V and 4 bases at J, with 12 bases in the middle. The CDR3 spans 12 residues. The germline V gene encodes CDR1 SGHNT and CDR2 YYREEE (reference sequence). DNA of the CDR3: TGTGCCAGTCAGGGAGACGGAGAGACCCAGTACTTC. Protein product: CASQGDGETQYF. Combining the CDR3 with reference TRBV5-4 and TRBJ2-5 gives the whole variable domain ETGVTQSPTHLIKTRGQQVTLRCSSQSGHNTVSWYQQALGQGPQFIFQYYREEENGRGNFPPRFSGLQFPNYSSELNVNALELDDSALYLCASQGDGETQYFGPGTRLLVL.

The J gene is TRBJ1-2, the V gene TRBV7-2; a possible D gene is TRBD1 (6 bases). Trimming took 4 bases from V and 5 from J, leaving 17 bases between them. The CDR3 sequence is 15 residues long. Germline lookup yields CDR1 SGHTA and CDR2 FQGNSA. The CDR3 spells CASSSPSDRGYGYTF. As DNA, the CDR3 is TGTGCCAGCAGCTCGCCATCGGACAGAGGATATGGCTACACCTTC.

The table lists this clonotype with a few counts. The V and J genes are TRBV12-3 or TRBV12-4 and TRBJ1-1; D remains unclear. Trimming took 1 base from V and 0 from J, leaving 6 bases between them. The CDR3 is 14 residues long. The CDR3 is CASSLGNLNTEAFF. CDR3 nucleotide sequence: TGTGCCAGCAGTTTAGGGAACTTGAACACTGAAGCTTTCTTT.

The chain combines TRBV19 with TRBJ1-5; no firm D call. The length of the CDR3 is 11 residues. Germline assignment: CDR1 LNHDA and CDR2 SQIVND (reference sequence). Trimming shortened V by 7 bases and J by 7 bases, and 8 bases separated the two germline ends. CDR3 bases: TGTGCCAGTACCCCGGGGCAGCCCCAGCATTTT. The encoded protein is CASTPGQPQHF.

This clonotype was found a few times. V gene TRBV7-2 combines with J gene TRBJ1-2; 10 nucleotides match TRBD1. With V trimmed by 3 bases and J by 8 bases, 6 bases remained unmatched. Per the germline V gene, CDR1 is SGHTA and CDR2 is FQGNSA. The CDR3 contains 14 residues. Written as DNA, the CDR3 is TGTGCCAGCAGCTTGGGGACAGGGGAACTGGGCTACACCTTC. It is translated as CASSLGTGELGYTF.

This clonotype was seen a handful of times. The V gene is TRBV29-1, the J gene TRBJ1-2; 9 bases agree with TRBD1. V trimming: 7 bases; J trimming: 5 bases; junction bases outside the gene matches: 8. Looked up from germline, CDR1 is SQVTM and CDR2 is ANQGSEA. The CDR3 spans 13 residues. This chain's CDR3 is CSARTGGWYGYTF. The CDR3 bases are TGCAGCGCCCGAACAGGGGGCTGGTATGGCTACACCTTC. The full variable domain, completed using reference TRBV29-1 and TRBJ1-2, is SAVISQKPSRDICQRGTSLTIQCQVDSQVTMMFWYRQQPGQSLTLIATANQGSEATYESGFVIDKFPISRPNLTFSTLTVSNMSPEDSSIYLCSARTGGWYGYTFGSGTRLTVV.

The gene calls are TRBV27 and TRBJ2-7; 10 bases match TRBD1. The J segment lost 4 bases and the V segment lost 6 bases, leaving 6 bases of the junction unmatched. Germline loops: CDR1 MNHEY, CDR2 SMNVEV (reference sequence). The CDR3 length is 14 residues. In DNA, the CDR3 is TGTGCCAGCAGCTACGGGGACAGGGGATACGAGCAGTACTTC. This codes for CASSYGDRGYEQYF.

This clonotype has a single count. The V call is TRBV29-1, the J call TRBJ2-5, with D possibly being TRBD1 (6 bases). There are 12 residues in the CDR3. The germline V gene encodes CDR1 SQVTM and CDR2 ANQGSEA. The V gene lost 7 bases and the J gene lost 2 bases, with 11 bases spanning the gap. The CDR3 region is CSARGQQETQYF. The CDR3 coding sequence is TGCAGCGCCAGGGGACAACAAGAGACCCAGTACTTC.

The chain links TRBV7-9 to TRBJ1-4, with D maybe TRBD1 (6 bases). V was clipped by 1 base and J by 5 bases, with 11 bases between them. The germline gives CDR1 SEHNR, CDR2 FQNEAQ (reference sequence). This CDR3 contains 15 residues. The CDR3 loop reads CASSLGGGRNEKLFF. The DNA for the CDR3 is TGTGCCAGCAGCTTAGGCGGGGGCAGGAATGAAAAACTGTTTTTT.

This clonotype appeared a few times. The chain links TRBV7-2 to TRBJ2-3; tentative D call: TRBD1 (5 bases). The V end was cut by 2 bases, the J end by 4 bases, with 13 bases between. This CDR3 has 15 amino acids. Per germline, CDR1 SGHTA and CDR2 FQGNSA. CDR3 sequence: CASSLTRVFADTQYF. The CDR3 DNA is TGTGCCAGCAGCTTAACCAGGGTTTTCGCAGATACGCAGTATTTT.

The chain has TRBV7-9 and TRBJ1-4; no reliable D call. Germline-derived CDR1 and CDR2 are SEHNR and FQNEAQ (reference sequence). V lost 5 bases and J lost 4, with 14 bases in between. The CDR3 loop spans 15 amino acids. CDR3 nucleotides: TGTGCCAGCAGCCCGCCGACCCGTCTTAATGAAAAACTGTTTTTT. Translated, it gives CASSPPTRLNEKLFF.

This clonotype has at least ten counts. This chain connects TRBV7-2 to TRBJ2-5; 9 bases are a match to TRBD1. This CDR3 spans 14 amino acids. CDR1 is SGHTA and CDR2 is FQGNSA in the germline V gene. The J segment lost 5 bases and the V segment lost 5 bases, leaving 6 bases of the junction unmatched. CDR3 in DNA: TGTGCCAGCAGCATCTACGGACAGGGGGAGACCCAGTACTTC. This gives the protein CASSIYGQGETQYF.

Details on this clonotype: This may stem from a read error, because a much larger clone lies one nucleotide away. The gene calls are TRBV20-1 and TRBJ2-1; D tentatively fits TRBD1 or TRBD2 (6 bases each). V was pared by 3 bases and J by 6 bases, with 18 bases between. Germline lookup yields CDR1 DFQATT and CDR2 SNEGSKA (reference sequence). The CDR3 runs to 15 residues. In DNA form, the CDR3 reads TGCAGTGCTAGTGGACTATCGGGGGCCTCCAATGAGCAGTTCTTC. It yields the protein CSASGLSGASNEQFF.

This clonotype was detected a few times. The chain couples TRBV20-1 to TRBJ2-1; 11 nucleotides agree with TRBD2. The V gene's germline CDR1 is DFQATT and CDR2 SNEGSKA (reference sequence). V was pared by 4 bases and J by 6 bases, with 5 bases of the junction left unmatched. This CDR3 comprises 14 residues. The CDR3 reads CSATLAGGINEQFF. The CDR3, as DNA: TGCAGTGCTACCCTAGCGGGGGGAATCAATGAGCAGTTCTTC.

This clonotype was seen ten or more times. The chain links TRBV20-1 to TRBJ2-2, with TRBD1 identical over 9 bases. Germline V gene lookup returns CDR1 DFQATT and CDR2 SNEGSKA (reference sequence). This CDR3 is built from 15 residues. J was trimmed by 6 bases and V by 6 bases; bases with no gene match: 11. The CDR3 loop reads CSALRNRGRPGELFF. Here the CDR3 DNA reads TGCAGTGCACTCAGGAACAGGGGGCGACCCGGGGAGCTGTTTTTT.

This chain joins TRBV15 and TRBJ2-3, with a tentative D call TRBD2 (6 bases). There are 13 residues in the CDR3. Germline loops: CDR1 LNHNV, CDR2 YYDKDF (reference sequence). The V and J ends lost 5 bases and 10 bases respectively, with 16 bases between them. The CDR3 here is CATSPPREDPQYF. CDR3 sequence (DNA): TGTGCCACCAGCCCCCCTAGGGAGGATCCGCAGTATTTT.

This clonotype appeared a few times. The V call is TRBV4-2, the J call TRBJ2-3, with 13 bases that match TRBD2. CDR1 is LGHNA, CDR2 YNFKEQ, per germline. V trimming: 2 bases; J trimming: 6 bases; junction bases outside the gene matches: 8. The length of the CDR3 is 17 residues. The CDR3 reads CASSQSTLAGGSDTQYF. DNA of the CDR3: TGTGCCAGCAGCCAATCCACACTAGCGGGGGGGTCTGATACGCAGTATTTT.